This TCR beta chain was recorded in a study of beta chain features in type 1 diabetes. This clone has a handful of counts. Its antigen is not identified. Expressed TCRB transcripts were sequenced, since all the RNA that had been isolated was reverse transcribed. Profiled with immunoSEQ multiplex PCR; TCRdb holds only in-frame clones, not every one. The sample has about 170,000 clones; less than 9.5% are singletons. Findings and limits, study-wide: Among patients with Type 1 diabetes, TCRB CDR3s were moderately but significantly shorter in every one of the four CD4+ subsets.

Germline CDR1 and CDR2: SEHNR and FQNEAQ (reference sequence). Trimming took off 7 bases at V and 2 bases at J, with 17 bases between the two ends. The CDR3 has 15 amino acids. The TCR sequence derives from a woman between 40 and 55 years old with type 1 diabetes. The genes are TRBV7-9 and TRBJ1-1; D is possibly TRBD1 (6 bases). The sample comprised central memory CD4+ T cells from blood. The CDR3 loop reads CASMGGKGHNTEAFF. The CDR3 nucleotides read TGTGCCAGCATGGGGGGGAAGGGACATAACACTGAAGCTTTCTTT. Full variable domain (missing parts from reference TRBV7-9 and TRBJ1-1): DTGVSQNPRHKITKRGQNVTFRCDPISEHNRLYWYRQTLGQGPEFLTYFQNEAQLEKSRLLSDRFSAERPKGSFSTLEIQRTEQGDSAMYLCASMGGKGHNTEAFFGQGTRLTVV.